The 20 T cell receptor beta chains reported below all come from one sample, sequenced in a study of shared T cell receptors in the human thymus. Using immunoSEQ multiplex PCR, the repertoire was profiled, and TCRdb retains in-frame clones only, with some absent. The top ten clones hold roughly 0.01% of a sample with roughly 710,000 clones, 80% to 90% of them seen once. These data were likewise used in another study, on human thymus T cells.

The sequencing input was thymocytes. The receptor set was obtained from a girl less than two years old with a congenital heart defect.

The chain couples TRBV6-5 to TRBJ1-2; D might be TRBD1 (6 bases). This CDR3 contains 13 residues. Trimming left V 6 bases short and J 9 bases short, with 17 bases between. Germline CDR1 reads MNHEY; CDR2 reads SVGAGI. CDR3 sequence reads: CASSPPLGARYTF. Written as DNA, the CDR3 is TGTGCCAGCAGCCCCCCGCTGGGGGCTCGCTACACCTTC.

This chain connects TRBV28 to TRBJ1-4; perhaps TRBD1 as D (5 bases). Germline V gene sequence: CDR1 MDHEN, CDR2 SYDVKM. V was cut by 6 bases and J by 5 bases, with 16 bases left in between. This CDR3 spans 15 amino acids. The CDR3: CASRPPGIWNEKLFF. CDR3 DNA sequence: TGTGCCAGCAGGCCGCCAGGGATTTGGAATGAAAAACTGTTTTTT.

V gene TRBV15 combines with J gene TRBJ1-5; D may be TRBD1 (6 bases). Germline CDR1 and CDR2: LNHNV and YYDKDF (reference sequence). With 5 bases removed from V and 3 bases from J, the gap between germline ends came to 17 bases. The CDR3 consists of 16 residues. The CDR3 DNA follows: TGTGCCACCAGCCTCGGGCCTACAGGGTCCAATCAGCCCCAGCATTTT. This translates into CATSLGPTGSNQPQHF.

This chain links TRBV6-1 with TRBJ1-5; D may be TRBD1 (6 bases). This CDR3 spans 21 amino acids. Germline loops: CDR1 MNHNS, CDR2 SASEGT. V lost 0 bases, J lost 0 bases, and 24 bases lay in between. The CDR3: CASSEAGGGRQEAYSNQPQHF. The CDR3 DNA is TGTGCCAGCAGTGAAGCCGGGGGGGGCCGACAGGAAGCATATAGCAATCAGCCCCAGCATTTT.

CDR3 in DNA: TGTGCCAGCAGCTTAGCACGGCCGGCGACGGGAACCTACGAGCAGTACTTC. This gives the protein CASSLARPATGTYEQYF. This chain joins TRBV7-8 and TRBJ2-7, with D possibly TRBD2 on 5 matching bases. This CDR3 is built from 17 residues. Trimming shortened V by 0 bases and J by 2 bases, and 17 bases separated the two germline ends. Per germline, CDR1 SGHVS and CDR2 FQNEAQ.

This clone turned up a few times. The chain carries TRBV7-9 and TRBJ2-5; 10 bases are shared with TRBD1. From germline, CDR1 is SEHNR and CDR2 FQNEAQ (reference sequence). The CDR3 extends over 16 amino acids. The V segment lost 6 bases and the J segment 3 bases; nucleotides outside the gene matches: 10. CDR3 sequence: CASSPTGTGAEETQYF. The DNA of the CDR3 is TGTGCCAGCAGTCCAACTGGGACAGGGGCAGAAGAGACCCAGTACTTC. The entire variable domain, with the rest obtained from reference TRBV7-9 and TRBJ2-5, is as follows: DTGVSQNPRHKITKRGQNVTFRCDPISEHNRLYWYRQTLGQGPEFLTYFQNEAQLEKSRLLSDRFSAERPKGSFSTLEIQRTEQGDSAMYLCASSPTGTGAEETQYFGPGTRLLVL.

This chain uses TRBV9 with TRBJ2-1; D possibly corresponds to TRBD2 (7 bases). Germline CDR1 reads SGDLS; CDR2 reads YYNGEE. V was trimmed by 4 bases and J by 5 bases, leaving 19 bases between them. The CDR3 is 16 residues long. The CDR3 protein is CASSPLGGVPNNEQFF. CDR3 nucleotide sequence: TGTGCCAGCAGCCCACTAGGGGGGGTCCCCAACAATGAGCAGTTCTTC.

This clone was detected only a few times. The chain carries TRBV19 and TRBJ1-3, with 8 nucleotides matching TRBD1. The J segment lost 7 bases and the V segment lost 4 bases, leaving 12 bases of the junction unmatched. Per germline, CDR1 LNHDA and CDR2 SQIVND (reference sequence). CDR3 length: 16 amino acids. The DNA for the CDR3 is TGTGCCAGTAGTAACTCCGACAGGGGAGTCGGGAACACCATATATTTT. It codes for CASSNSDRGVGNTIYF.

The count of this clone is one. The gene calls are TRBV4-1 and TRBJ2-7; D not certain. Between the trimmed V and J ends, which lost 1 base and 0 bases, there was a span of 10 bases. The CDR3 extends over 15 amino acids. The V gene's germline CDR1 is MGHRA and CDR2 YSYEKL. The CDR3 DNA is TGCGCCAGCAGCCAAGGACGGCGCGGCTCCTACGAGCAGTACTTC. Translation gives CASSQGRRGSYEQYF.

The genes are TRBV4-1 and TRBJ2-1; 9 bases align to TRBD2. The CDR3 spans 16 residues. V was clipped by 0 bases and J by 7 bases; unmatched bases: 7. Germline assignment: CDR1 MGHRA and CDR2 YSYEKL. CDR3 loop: CASSQEQRGAGNEQFF. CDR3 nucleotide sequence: TGCGCCAGCAGCCAAGAGCAGCGGGGGGCGGGAAATGAGCAGTTCTTC.

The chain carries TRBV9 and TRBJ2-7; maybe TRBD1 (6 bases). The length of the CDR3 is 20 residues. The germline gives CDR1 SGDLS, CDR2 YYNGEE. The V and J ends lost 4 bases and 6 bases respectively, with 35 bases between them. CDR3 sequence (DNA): TGTGCCAGCAGCCCGCGACAGGATAGGCATGATGTGGTTACGGCGGGCGAGCAGTACTTC. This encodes CASSPRQDRHDVVTAGEQYF.

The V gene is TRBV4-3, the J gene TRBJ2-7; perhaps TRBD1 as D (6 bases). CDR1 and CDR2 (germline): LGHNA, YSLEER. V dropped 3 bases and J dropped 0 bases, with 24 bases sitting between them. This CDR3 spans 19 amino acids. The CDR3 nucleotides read TGCGCCAGCAGCCACCCCGGGGCCAACAGGGAGCTGAGCTCCTACGAGCAGTACTTC. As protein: CASSHPGANRELSSYEQYF.

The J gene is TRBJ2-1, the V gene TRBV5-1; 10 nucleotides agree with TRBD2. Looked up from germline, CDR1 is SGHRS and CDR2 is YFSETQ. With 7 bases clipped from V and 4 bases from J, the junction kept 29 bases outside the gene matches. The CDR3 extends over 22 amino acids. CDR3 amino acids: CASSLRRGGLAPYLSDYNEQFF. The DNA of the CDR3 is TGCGCCAGCTCACTGAGGAGGGGGGGACTAGCGCCTTACCTATCCGATTACAATGAGCAGTTCTTC.

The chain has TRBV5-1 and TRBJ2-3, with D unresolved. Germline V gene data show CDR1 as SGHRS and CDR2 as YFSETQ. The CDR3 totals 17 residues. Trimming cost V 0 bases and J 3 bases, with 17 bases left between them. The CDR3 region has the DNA TGCGCCAGCAGCTTGGGGGTTTGGAGTTCTCAGACAGATACGCAGTATTTT. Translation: CASSLGVWSSQTDTQYF.

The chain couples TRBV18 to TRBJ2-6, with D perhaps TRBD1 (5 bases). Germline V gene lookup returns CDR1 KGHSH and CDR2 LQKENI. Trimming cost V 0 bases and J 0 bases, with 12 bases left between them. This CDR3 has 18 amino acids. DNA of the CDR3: TGTGCCAGCTCACCACCGCCAGGGCACCCCTCTGGGGCCAACGTCCTGACTTTC. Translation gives CASSPPPGHPSGANVLTF. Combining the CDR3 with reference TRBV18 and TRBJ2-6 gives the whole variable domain NAGVMQNPRHLVRRRGQEARLRCSPMKGHSHVYWYRQLPEEGLKFMVYLQKENIIDESGMPKERFSAEFPKEGPSILRIQQVVRGDSAAYFCASSPPPGHPSGANVLTFGAGSRLTVL.

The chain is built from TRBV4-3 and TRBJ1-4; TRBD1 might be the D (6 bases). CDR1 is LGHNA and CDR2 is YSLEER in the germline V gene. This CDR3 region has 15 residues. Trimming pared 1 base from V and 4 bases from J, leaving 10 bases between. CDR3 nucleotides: TGCGCCAGCAGCCAAGTGACAGGTGATAATGAAAAACTGTTTTTT. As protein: CASSQVTGDNEKLFF.

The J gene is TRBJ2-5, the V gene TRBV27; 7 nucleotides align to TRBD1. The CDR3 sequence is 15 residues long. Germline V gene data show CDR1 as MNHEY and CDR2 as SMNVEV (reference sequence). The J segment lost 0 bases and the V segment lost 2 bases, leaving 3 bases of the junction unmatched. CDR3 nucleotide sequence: TGTGCCAGCAGTTTACGGGACAGCTACCAAGAGACCCAGTACTTC. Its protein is CASSLRDSYQETQYF.

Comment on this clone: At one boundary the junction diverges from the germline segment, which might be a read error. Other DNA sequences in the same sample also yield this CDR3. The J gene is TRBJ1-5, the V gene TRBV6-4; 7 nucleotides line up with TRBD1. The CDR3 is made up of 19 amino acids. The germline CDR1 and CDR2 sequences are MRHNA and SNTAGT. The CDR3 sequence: CASPKFKTGNLLSNQPQHF. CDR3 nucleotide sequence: TGCGCCAGCCCGAAGTTTAAGACAGGGAATTTACTTAGCAATCAGCCCCAGCATTTT.

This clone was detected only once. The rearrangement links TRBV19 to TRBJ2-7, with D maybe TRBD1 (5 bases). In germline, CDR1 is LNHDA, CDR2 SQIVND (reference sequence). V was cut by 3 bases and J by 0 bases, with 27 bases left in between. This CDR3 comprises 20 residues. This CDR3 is CASSMGSVGQQPHLSYEQYF. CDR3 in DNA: TGTGCCAGTAGTATGGGCAGCGTGGGGCAGCAACCCCATCTCTCCTACGAGCAGTACTTC.

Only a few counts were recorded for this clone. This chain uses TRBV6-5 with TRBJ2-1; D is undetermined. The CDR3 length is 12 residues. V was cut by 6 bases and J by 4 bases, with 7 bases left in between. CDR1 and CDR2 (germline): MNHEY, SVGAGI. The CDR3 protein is CASSARYNEQFF. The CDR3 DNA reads TGTGCCAGCAGCGCCAGGTACAATGAGCAGTTCTTC.